This T cell receptor beta chain was sequenced during a study of T cell repertoires in cytomegalovirus infection (dated by TCRdb to about 2019). About the study as a whole: Peptide stimulations targeted recently identified HLA-C-restricted CMV epitopes, whose presentation resists viral immunomodulation, together with well-studied HLA-B-restricted epitopes. Because public TCR beta signatures pointed to carriage of CMV infection together with the matching HLA type, the HLA type of each donor mattered for the analysis. Study-level results and caveats: In both this cohort and an independent roughly 330-donor cohort, the cumulative frequency of public TCR beta family members distinguished carriers of CMV infection plus the relevant HLA type. The ex vivo response was dominated by HLA-C-restricted CMV-specific TCR beta clonotypes, and the single most frequent clonotype in two of eight donors was supplied by these HLA-C-restricted clonotypes.

Trimming at the junction amounts to 5 bases on V and 3 bases on J, and the germline ends lie 19 bases apart. The germline V gene provides CDR1 MDHEN and CDR2 SYDVKM. The CDR3 runs 16 residues from the cysteine to the phenylalanine. This entry keeps only the CDR3 DNA: 48 bases, framed from base 1. Data came from an Illumina HiSeq 1500. The public reads were reprocessed in TCRdb via fastp at Q25 and MiXCR, keeping in-frame beta chains. Every entry covers one CDR3 protein and lists the most common genes and DNA from its rows. The sample table holds roughly 120,000 distinct CDR3 sequences, of which about 33% were seen once. The ten biggest clones cover 41% of the sample. As concerns this clonotype: Its antigen has not been determined. There are no base qualities to consult, and no much larger clone falls within one base.

The sample's treatment or condition, from its label and the paper: in vitro stimulation with specific CMV peptide epitopes to enrich CMV-specific T cells. The V and J genes are TRBV28 and TRBJ2-5, with TRBD1 perhaps the D gene, on 6 matching bases. Source: CD8+ T cells from cultured PBMCs, taken from culture after CMV antigen stimulation. The receptor was isolated from a human donor in good health (CMV status not recorded). Some clones in this sample may be carry-over from other donors' samples. The nucleotide sequence is given as TGTGCCAGCAGTCTAGAATCCTTGGGGGCCGAAGAGACCCAGTACTTC. Its translation is CASSLESLGAEETQYF.